This entry concerns a single T cell receptor beta chain. What antigen it recognizes has not been identified. Per-base quality was not reported, and no clone a single base away is much larger than it. Libraries were constructed by PCR. DNA from cultured CD4+ T cells underwent TCR sequencing with the Oncomine TCR Beta short-read assay at the Johns Hopkins FTIC core. The QIAamp micro DNA kit was used to extract genomic DNA from the cultured CD4+ T cells. Oncomine TCR Beta libraries from cultured CD4+ T cells were pooled using unique dual indexes and sequenced on an Illumina iSeq 100. On the study's bioinformatics: Non-productive sequences were removed, and CDR3s that did not start with C, did not end with F or W, or were shorter than 7 amino acids were discarded. Antigen-specific clonotypes were identified with the MANAFEST web application by comparing peptide-stimulated wells with reference and other culture wells. For a clone to be called positive, the clone needed an FDR below 0.05, an odds ratio above 5, and a productive frequency above 0.1% in at least two of three replicate wells. A clonotype was classed as cross-reactive if the clonotype showed significant expansion both in SARS-CoV-2 spike wells and in at least one common cold coronavirus spike condition. Similarity between CDR3 sequences was evaluated in R version 3.6.1 using Levenshtein distances (stringdist) and unrooted phylogenetic trees (ape). The public reads were reprocessed in TCRdb via fastp at Q25 and MiXCR, keeping in-frame beta chains. CDR3 protein sequences are deduplicated, and each keeps its most common genes and DNA. The V and J calls here are based on TCRdb, not the publication. Counted in this sample were about 23,000 distinct CDR3 sequences; 30% to 35% of them appeared once. Of the sample, approximately 9% is held by the ten largest clones.

This entry is derived from a study of vaccination and CD4 T cells after COVID-19 (dated by TCRdb to between 2022 and 2023). Turning to the overall study: Convalescent patients had a positive SARS-CoV-2 result on nasal swab PCR, and of these patients, nine had mild disease and one had severe disease. The convalescent cohort comprised six males and four females, including two Hispanic individuals, seven Caucasians, two Asians and one multiracial person. Participants got two doses of the Pfizer-BioNTech BNT162b2 vaccine (n=8) or two doses of the Moderna mRNA-1273 vaccine (n=2). Post-COVID blood samples from convalescent patients were collected a median of around 110 days after diagnosis, with a range of 35 to 161 days. The time from the second vaccine dose to post-vaccine blood sampling had a median of 72 days and ranged from about 14 to 250 days. For a few convalescent patients, samples were collected at an early post-vaccination timepoint (day 14) as well as at a late post-vaccination timepoint (days 161 to 241). Overlapping spike peptide pools from SARS-CoV-2 and from the common cold coronaviruses HCoV-NL63, HCoV-OC43 and HCoV-229E were used as culture stimuli. As controls, cultures received a CEFX viral epitope pool (the positive control), an HIV-1 Nef peptide pool (the negative control), or no peptide at all. The spike-specific CD4+ TCR repertoire was compared before and after mRNA vaccination in approximately 9 COVID-19 convalescent patients and a few infection-naive healthy vaccine recipients.

Explained via the paper, the time point label denotes: late sampling 161 to 241 days after vaccination in a few convalescent patients. The intended sense of this specimen's treatment or condition label: approximately 11-day PBMC culture with coronavirus spike peptide pools or control peptides (ViraFEST assay). To expand antigen-specific T cells with peptide pools and then pick out the expanded clonotypes through TCR sequencing, the study relied on the ViraFEST assay. Positive SARS-CoV-2 PCR tests in the convalescent patients dated from March to December 2020, before Alpha, Beta and Delta variants emerged in the United States. Each well held some 2 million PBMCs cultured in IMDM containing about 5% human AB serum and roughly 9.7 IU/ml IL-2, with about 10 ug/ml peptide pools added. On days 3 and 7, half of the culture medium was replaced with fresh IL-2-containing medium. After less than twelve days of culture, CD4+ T cells were isolated by negative selection with the EasySep CD4+ T cell isolation kit. PBMCs were separated from whole blood using Ficoll-Paque Plus gradient centrifugation and then either used fresh or cryopreserved at -140C. Each culture condition was generally run in triplicate wells.

Trimming at the junction amounts to 5 bases on V and 7 bases on J, and the germline ends lie 18 bases apart. The CDR3 goes from the cysteine to the phenylalanine over 13 residues. The sequence is cut down to CDR3 DNA, 39 bases in frame from base 1. As encoded in the germline V gene (reference sequence), CDR1 is DFQATT while CDR2 is SNEGSKA. Broader findings and caveats from the paper: Among convalescent patients, a median around 89% of the SARS-CoV-2-reactive clones seen after vaccination appeared only after vaccination, which suggests priming specific to the vaccine. Of the vaccine-specific clones found in convalescent patients, nearly all (304 of 307) were mono-reactive for SARS-CoV-2 spike instead of being cross-reactive with common cold coronaviruses. The study included relatively few convalescent patients and did not analyze early timepoints after natural infection. Although the median number of SARS-CoV-2-reactive clonotypes went up from some 23 after infection to 35 to 40 after vaccination, the increase was not significant.

The sample consisted of CD4+ T cells from blood, cultured in vitro, taken about 7 months after SARS-CoV-2 vaccination. The source of this sequence is a human donor who had recovered from COVID-19. Recombination linked TRBV20-1 to TRBJ2-7; the D gene is perhaps TRBD1, on 6 matching bases. The CDR3 protein is CSASGRGLKEQYF. The sequenced DNA is TGCAGTGCTTCGGGCAGGGGTCTGAAGGAGCAGTACTTC.